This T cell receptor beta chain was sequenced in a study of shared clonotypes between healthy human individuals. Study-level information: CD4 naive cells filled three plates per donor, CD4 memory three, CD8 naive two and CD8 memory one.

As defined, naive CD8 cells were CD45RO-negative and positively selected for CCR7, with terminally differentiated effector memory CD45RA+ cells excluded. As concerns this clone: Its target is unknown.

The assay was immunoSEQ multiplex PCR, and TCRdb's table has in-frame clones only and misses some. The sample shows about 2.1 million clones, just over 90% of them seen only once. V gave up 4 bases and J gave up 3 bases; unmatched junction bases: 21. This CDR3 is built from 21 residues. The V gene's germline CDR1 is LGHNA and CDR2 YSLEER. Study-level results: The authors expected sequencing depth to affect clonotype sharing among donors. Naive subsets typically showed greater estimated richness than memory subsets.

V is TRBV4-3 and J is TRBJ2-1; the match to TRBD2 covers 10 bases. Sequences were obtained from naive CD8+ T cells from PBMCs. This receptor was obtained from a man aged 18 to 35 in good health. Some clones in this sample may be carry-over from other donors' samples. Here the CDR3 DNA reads TGCGCCAGCAGCCGCCTCCTTTACGGGACTAGCGAAAAGATAGTCTACAATGAGCAGTTCTTC. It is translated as CASSRLLYGTSEKIVYNEQFF.